What follows are 18 T cell receptor beta chains derived from one specimen sequenced in a study of cytomegalovirus exposure and HLA in healthy donors. Vbeta (60) and Jbeta (13) primers were used in the PCR. Sequencing was performed with immunoSEQ multiplex PCR; in TCRdb, only in-frame clones are kept and a portion is missing. The sample records approximately 190,000 clones, roughly 81% being singletons. Sequenced material: PBMCs. Every receptor here comes from a woman between 25 and 40 years old in good health and CMV-seropositive.

The chain links TRBV5-1 to TRBJ2-1; the D gene is possibly TRBD1 (6 bases). Germline V CDR1 and CDR2: SGHRS, YFSETQ. V lost 3 bases, J lost 1 base, and 11 bases lay in between. This CDR3 comprises 15 residues. CDR3 residues: CASSSRTESYNEQFF. For the CDR3, the DNA is TGCGCCAGCAGCTCCCGGACAGAATCCTACAATGAGCAGTTCTTC.

This rearrangement joins TRBV18 to TRBJ1-2; D unclear. There are 14 residues in the CDR3. V lost 2 bases, J lost 0 bases, and 7 bases lay in between. Germline V gene sequence: CDR1 KGHSH, CDR2 LQKENI. For the CDR3, the DNA is TGTGCCAGCTCACCATCGGAGACTAACTATGGCTACACCTTC. Protein product: CASSPSETNYGYTF.

The chain has TRBV7-9 and TRBJ1-1; D not resolved. CDR1 and CDR2 (germline): SEHNR, FQNEAQ (reference sequence). V was shortened by 3 bases and J by 1 base, with 12 bases between the two germline ends. This CDR3 region has 15 residues. The CDR3, as DNA: TGTGCCAGCAGCTTCGGAGCACACCAGAACACTGAAGCTTTCTTT. Encoded protein: CASSFGAHQNTEAFF.

The chain recombines TRBV6-5 with TRBJ1-1, with D maybe TRBD1 (5 bases). From germline, CDR1 is MNHEY and CDR2 SVGAGI. V lost 6 bases, J lost 0 bases, and 8 bases lay in between. The CDR3 is 13 residues long. The CDR3 reads CASSRQMNTEAFF. Written as DNA, the CDR3 is TGTGCCAGCAGCAGACAGATGAACACTGAAGCTTTCTTT.

The chain has TRBV9 and TRBJ1-1, with a tentative D call TRBD1 (5 bases). The CDR3 consists of 15 residues. V was trimmed by 0 bases and J by 0 bases, leaving 9 bases between them. Germline assignment: CDR1 SGDLS and CDR2 YYNGEE. CDR3 in amino acids: CASSVDSGVNTEAFF. CDR3 DNA sequence: TGTGCCAGCAGCGTAGACTCGGGGGTGAACACTGAAGCTTTCTTT.

This chain joins TRBV2 and TRBJ2-7; D remains unclear. V shed 4 bases and J shed 2 bases, with 9 bases lying between them. The germline gives CDR1 SNHLY, CDR2 FYNNEI. This CDR3 spans 13 amino acids. CDR3 amino acids: CASSAERAYEQYF. CDR3 bases: TGTGCCAGCAGTGCGGAGCGAGCCTACGAGCAGTACTTC.

Regarding this clone: Other DNA sequences of this sample code for an identical CDR3. This chain uses TRBV18 with TRBJ1-5, with a tentative D call TRBD1 (5 bases). Trimming pared 4 bases from V and 5 bases from J, leaving 9 bases between. Germline CDR1 is KGHSH and CDR2 is LQKENI. This CDR3 is built from 13 residues. The chain's CDR3 is CASSLDRDQPQHF. The CDR3 coding sequence is TGTGCCAGCTCACTAGACAGAGATCAGCCCCAGCATTTT.

The CDR3 reads CASSEVAGDGEQYF. The CDR3 DNA sequence: TGTGCCAGCAGTGAAGTAGCGGGGGATGGCGAGCAGTACTTC. V is TRBV2 and J is TRBJ2-7; 9 bases agree with TRBD2. The germline gives CDR1 SNHLY, CDR2 FYNNEI. CDR3 size: 14 residues. Trimming removed 1 base from V and 6 bases from J; junction bases left unmatched: 4.

This clone appeared a few times. V and J are TRBV27 and TRBJ1-6; D might be TRBD1 (5 bases). Looked up from germline, CDR1 is MNHEY and CDR2 is SMNVEV (reference sequence). The germline V and J ends were trimmed by 4 bases and 7 bases, with 8 bases remaining between them. The CDR3 loop spans 13 amino acids. The DNA for the CDR3 is TGTGCCAGCAGTTGGACACTAAATTCACCCCTCCACTTT. Protein: CASSWTLNSPLHF.

V and J are TRBV6-1 and TRBJ2-3; possibly TRBD2 for D (7 bases). The V gene's germline CDR1 is MNHNS and CDR2 SASEGT. This CDR3 has 17 residues. With 4 bases removed from V and 1 base from J, the gap between germline ends came to 18 bases. CDR3 nucleotides: TGTGCCAGCAGTGGGTGGGGGTCGCGGGGGCGCACAGATACGCAGTATTTT. Translated: CASSGWGSRGRTDTQYF.

This clone showed up just a few times. V usage is TRBV30 and J usage is TRBJ1-6, with D possibly matching TRBD1 (5 bases). Trimming took off 0 bases at V and 9 bases at J, with 12 bases between the two ends. The CDR3 contains 14 residues. The germline V gene encodes CDR1 GTSNPN and CDR2 SVGIG (reference sequence). CDR3 residues: CAWSVWGLSSPLHF. The DNA for the CDR3 is TGTGCCTGGAGTGTATGGGGACTTTCTTCACCCCTCCACTTT. Together with reference TRBV30 and TRBJ1-6, the CDR3 gives the full variable domain: SQTIHQWPATLVQPVGSPLSLECTVEGTSNPNLYWYRQAAGRGLQLLFYSVGIGQISSEVPQNLSASRPQDRQFILSSKKLLLSDSGFYLCAWSVWGLSSPLHFGNGTRLTVT.

This rearrangement joins TRBV30 to TRBJ1-2, with a possible D match to TRBD1 (6 bases). CDR1 GTSNPN and CDR2 SVGIG come from the germline V gene (reference sequence). Trimming removed 3 bases from V and 8 bases from J, with 22 bases in between. The CDR3 has 15 residues. The CDR3 sequence: CAWRWGPVYIYGYTF. The CDR3 DNA reads as TGTGCCTGGAGATGGGGGCCGGTATATATATACGGCTACACCTTC.

The chain couples TRBV11-2 to TRBJ1-1; D unresolved. The ends were cut back, 2 bases at V and 0 bases at J, with 7 bases in the middle. CDR1 and CDR2 (germline): SGHAT, FQNNGV. The CDR3 spans 14 residues. CDR3 sequence: CASSLNTLNTEAFF. The CDR3, as DNA: TGTGCCAGCAGCTTAAACACATTGAACACTGAAGCTTTCTTT.

J is TRBJ1-2 and V is TRBV14; TRBD1 matches at 8 bases. Germline CDR1 reads SGHDN; CDR2 reads FVKESK. After removal of 2 bases from V and 5 bases from J, the junction contained 10 bases not matched to a gene. This CDR3 has 16 residues. CDR3: CASSQNYRQGRYGYTF. The CDR3 nucleotides read TGTGCCAGCAGCCAAAATTACAGACAGGGGCGGTATGGCTACACCTTC. Looking up the rest from reference TRBV14 and TRBJ1-2 gives the full variable domain: EAGVTQFPSHSVIEKGQTVTLRCDPISGHDNLYWYRRVMGKEIKFLLHFVKESKQDESGMPNNRFLAERTGGTYSTLKVQPAELEDSGVYFCASSQNYRQGRYGYTFGSGTRLTVV.

This clone is a singleton in its sample. The chain couples TRBV28 to TRBJ1-2; D is uncertain. This CDR3 region has 11 residues. Germline-derived CDR1 and CDR2 are MDHEN and SYDVKM. With 8 bases removed from V and 7 bases from J, the gap between germline ends came to 11 bases. This CDR3 reads CASEEGVGYTF. For the CDR3, the DNA is TGTGCCAGCGAAGAGGGAGTTGGCTACACCTTC.

The gene calls are TRBV10-3 and TRBJ2-7; a possible D gene is TRBD1 (6 bases). This CDR3 is 14 amino acids long. Between the trimmed V and J ends, which lost 2 bases and 4 bases, there was a span of 12 bases. CDR1 and CDR2 (germline): ENHRY, SYGVKD. This chain's CDR3 is CAISEGTTGYEQYF. For the CDR3, the DNA is TGTGCCATCAGTGAGGGTACTACAGGGTACGAGCAGTACTTC.

In this sample, this clone turned up a few times. V usage is TRBV7-9 and J usage is TRBJ2-7; tentatively, D is TRBD2 (5 bases). The CDR3 covers 14 residues. V was cut by 5 bases and J by 0 bases, with 11 bases left in between. Germline V gene lookup returns CDR1 SEHNR and CDR2 FQNEAQ (reference sequence). For the CDR3, the DNA is TGTGCCAGCAGCCGGAGCGGAGGCTCCTACGAGCAGTACTTC. Its translation is CASSRSGGSYEQYF. The full variable domain, with the rest looked up from reference TRBV7-9 and TRBJ2-7, is DTGVSQNPRHKITKRGQNVTFRCDPISEHNRLYWYRQTLGQGPEFLTYFQNEAQLEKSRLLSDRFSAERPKGSFSTLEIQRTEQGDSAMYLCASSRSGGSYEQYFGPGTRLTVT.

This chain links TRBV29-1 with TRBJ2-3; the D is unclear. The CDR3 is 12 residues long. Deletions cut 0 bases from V and 1 base from J, with 2 bases between. Germline values: CDR1 SQVTM, CDR2 ANQGSEA. This chain's CDR3 is CSVEDGTDTQYF. The DNA of the CDR3 is TGCAGCGTTGAAGACGGCACAGATACGCAGTATTTT.